Listed here are 23 T cell receptor beta chains from one sample, sequenced in a study of T cells in Graves' hyperthyroidism and ophthalmopathy. TCR beta CDR3 sequences were amplified from RNA transcripts. TCR CDR3 regions were first amplified by RT-PCR with HTBI primers. TCRdb re-analysed the multiplex PCR reads in MiXCR, keeping a single row per CDR3 protein. The profile covers around 350,000 distinct CDR3 sequences, with about 20% appearing a single time and about 3.5% taken by the ten largest. Sequencing was done on a sample of blood. These receptors all come from a woman between 18 and 29 years old with Graves' hyperthyroidism.

The gene calls are TRBV20-1 and TRBJ1-1; D is possibly TRBD1 (5 bases). The V end lost 1 base, the J end lost 2 bases, and 8 bases lay between the germline ends. CDR1 is DFQATT and CDR2 is SNEGSKA in the germline V gene (reference sequence). The CDR3 sequence is 13 residues long. For the CDR3, the DNA is TGCAGTGCTAGAGCAGGGAGAAACACTGAAGCTTTCTTT. This codes for CSARAGRNTEAFF.

This clonotype was recorded at least ten times. The CDR3 nucleotides are TGTGCCAGCAGCTCAATCAGGGGGCCAAACGCTAACTATGGCTACACCTTC. Translated: CASSSIRGPNANYGYTF. The V and J genes are TRBV11-1 and TRBJ1-2; TRBD1 matches 8 bases. Germline V gene data show CDR1 as SGHAT and CDR2 as FQDESV (reference sequence). Germline trimming cut 4 bases from V and 0 bases from J; bases unmatched to any gene: 10. The CDR3 consists of 17 residues.

The V and J genes are TRBV6-5 and TRBJ1-1, with D perhaps matching TRBD1 (6 bases). Germline V gives CDR1 MNHEY, CDR2 SVGAGI. This CDR3 spans 13 amino acids. Trimming removed 4 bases at V and 7 bases at J, with 13 bases between. This chain's CDR3 is CASSLTGIGEAFF. The CDR3 bases are TGTGCCAGCAGTTTAACAGGGATTGGTGAAGCTTTCTTT.

This clonotype showed up many times. The V call is TRBV12-3 or TRBV12-4, the J call TRBJ2-7; TRBD1 matches at 7 bases. The CDR3 contains 14 residues. The J segment lost 0 bases and the V segment lost 6 bases, leaving 5 bases of the junction unmatched. CDR3 protein: CASRLTGISYEQYF. The CDR3 DNA is TGTGCCAGCAGGTTGACAGGGATCTCCTACGAGCAGTACTTC.

In this sample, this clonotype turned up many times. The chain joins TRBV12-3 or TRBV12-4 to TRBJ1-5; D is possibly TRBD1 (6 bases). Trimming shortened V by 3 bases and J by 4 bases, and 19 bases separated the two germline ends. The CDR3 is made up of 17 amino acids. CDR3 region: CASSFGGGTSLNQPQHF. The CDR3 nucleotides read TGTGCCAGCAGTTTTGGGGGGGGCACTAGTTTAAATCAGCCCCAGCATTTT.

CDR3 DNA: TGTGCCAGCAGCTTAGATTTTCGGTCACCCCTCCACTTT. Translated, it gives CASSLDFRSPLHF. V and J are TRBV11-2 and TRBJ1-6, with D hard to call. Germline V gene lookup returns CDR1 SGHAT and CDR2 FQNNGV. Trimming cost V 0 bases and J 10 bases, with 7 bases left between them. CDR3 length equals 13 residues.

This clonotype was counted many times. The genes are TRBV2 and TRBJ2-4; D not certain. Trimming stripped 5 bases from V and 3 bases from J, with 17 bases between. In germline, CDR1 is SNHLY, CDR2 FYNNEI. The CDR3 totals 16 residues. CDR3 in amino acids: CASSTDTDGYKNIQYF. In DNA form, the CDR3 reads TGTGCCAGCAGTACTGACACGGACGGATACAAAAACATTCAGTACTTC.

The rearrangement joins TRBV2 to TRBJ1-3, with TRBD1 matching over 11 bases. Germline V gene sequence: CDR1 SNHLY, CDR2 FYNNEI. V gave up 4 bases and J gave up 0 bases; unmatched junction bases: 5. There are 17 residues in the CDR3. The CDR3 DNA reads TGTGCCAGCAGTGCTTGGACAGGGGGCAGCTCTGGAAACACCATATATTTT. Its translation is CASSAWTGGSSGNTIYF.

This clonotype was seen a handful of times. This rearrangement joins TRBV4-1 to TRBJ1-5; 7 bases are shared with TRBD1. The CDR3 is 17 residues long. In germline, CDR1 is MGHRA, CDR2 YSYEKL. V lost 1 base, J lost 1 base, and 7 bases stayed unmatched. DNA for the CDR3: TGCGCCAGCAGCCAAGCCTTAGGCAGGGGGAGCAATCAGCCCCAGCATTTT. Its translation is CASSQALGRGSNQPQHF.

This clonotype was observed many times. The gene calls are TRBV5-1 and TRBJ2-7; TRBD1 agrees at 7 bases. Germline-derived CDR1 and CDR2 are SGHRS and YFSETQ. V lost 0 bases and J lost 4; bases outside the gene matches: 4. The CDR3 is 14 residues long. This chain's CDR3 is CASSLAGQDYEQYF. CDR3 DNA: TGCGCCAGCAGCTTGGCAGGACAGGATTACGAGCAGTACTTC.

This clonotype was recorded at least ten times. The gene calls are TRBV7-9 and TRBJ1-5; possibly TRBD1 for D (5 bases). The V end was cut by 6 bases, the J end by 4 bases, with 13 bases between. There are 14 residues in the CDR3. The germline CDR1 and CDR2 sequences are SEHNR and FQNEAQ (reference sequence). CDR3 loop: CASRGGDPNQPQHF. The CDR3 nucleotides are TGTGCCAGCAGAGGAGGGGACCCTAATCAGCCCCAGCATTTT.

The chain combines TRBV30 with TRBJ1-5, with D maybe TRBD1 (6 bases). The V gene's germline CDR1 is GTSNPN and CDR2 SVGIG (reference sequence). The CDR3 length is 15 residues. V lost 0 bases and J lost 6, with 15 bases in between. The chain's CDR3 is CAWSVLRGTSQPQHF. The CDR3 nucleotides are TGTGCCTGGAGTGTACTGAGGGGGACCAGTCAGCCCCAGCATTTT.

This clonotype was picked up many times. The chain combines TRBV20-1 with TRBJ2-5; D might be TRBD2 (5 bases). This CDR3 is 17 amino acids long. Germline lookup yields CDR1 DFQATT and CDR2 SNEGSKA (reference sequence). Trimming removed 5 bases from V and 1 base from J, with 23 bases in between. As DNA, the CDR3 is TGCAGTGCTTCCGTGGACCGACTACCTCAAATCCAAGAGACCCAGTACTTC. Translated: CSASVDRLPQIQETQYF.

In this sample, this clonotype turned up many times. The chain is built from TRBV20-1 and TRBJ2-7, with D maybe TRBD2 (5 bases). CDR3 length: 13 amino acids. Germline loops: CDR1 DFQATT, CDR2 SNEGSKA (reference sequence). Trimming cost V 0 bases and J 1 base, with 7 bases left between them. The CDR3 DNA sequence: TGCAGTGCTAGAGAGCCGGGGTCCTACGAGCAGTACTTC. Translating it yields CSAREPGSYEQYF.

On this clonotype: Possible read error: a much larger clone is one base away. The chain's CDR3 is CASSLTGQGAYGYSF. The CDR3 bases are TGTGCCAGCAGTTTAACAGGACAGGGGGCCTATGGCTACAGCTTC. The chain is built from TRBV12-3 or TRBV12-4 and TRBJ1-2, with 11 positions matching TRBD1. The CDR3 is 15 amino acids.

This clonotype was recorded many times. CDR3 sequence: CASSHEDRVYEQYF. Written as DNA, the CDR3 is TGTGCCAGCAGCCACGAGGACAGGGTCTACGAGCAGTACTTC. The chain is built from TRBV3-1 and TRBJ2-7; TRBD1 matches at 8 bases. Trimming took 3 bases from V and 3 from J; bases not matched to a gene: 4. Germline CDR1 is LGHDT and CDR2 is YNNKEL (reference sequence). This CDR3 region has 14 residues.

The genes are TRBV6-1 and TRBJ1-2; TRBD1 agrees at 7 bases. V lost 6 bases, J lost 4 bases, and 8 bases stayed unmatched. CDR3 size: 14 residues. Germline CDR1 reads MNHNS; CDR2 reads SASEGT. The CDR3 region is CASSGQATLYGYTF. DNA for the CDR3: TGTGCCAGCAGCGGACAGGCAACCCTCTATGGCTACACCTTC.

This clonotype was recorded at least ten times. V and J are TRBV28 and TRBJ2-5; no reliable D call. The CDR3 contains 14 residues. The germline V and J ends were trimmed by 5 bases and 5 bases, with 15 bases remaining between them. Looked up from germline, CDR1 is MDHEN and CDR2 is SYDVKM. CDR3 sequence reads: CASSPSEVVETQYF. CDR3 DNA sequence: TGTGCCAGCAGTCCTTCCGAGGTAGTGGAGACCCAGTACTTC.

This clonotype was observed at least ten times. The J gene is TRBJ1-2, the V gene TRBV27; D remains ambiguous. V was shortened by 4 bases and J by 8 bases, with 11 bases between the two germline ends. Germline lookup yields CDR1 MNHEY and CDR2 SMNVEV (reference sequence). The CDR3 spans 12 residues. CDR3 DNA: TGTGCCAGCAGTTCGACGACTGGGGGCTACACCTTC. Protein product: CASSSTTGGYTF.

This clonotype showed up many times. This chain links TRBV12-3 or TRBV12-4 with TRBJ1-1; tentatively, D is TRBD1 (6 bases). V lost 3 bases to trimming and J lost 5 bases, with 16 bases between them. This CDR3 region has 15 residues. The CDR3 sequence is CASSFPLQGNTEAFF. The CDR3 coding sequence is TGTGCCAGCAGTTTTCCCCTACAGGGAAATACTGAAGCTTTCTTT.

This clonotype was detected many times. This chain links TRBV6-5 with TRBJ1-1; perhaps TRBD1 as D (5 bases). CDR1 MNHEY and CDR2 SVGAGI come from the germline V gene. V lost 3 bases and J 6 bases, leaving 11 bases between the germline ends. The CDR3 totals 13 residues. CDR3 region: CASSYGGTAEAFF. CDR3 nucleotide sequence: TGTGCCAGCAGTTATGGAGGGACCGCTGAAGCTTTCTTT.

The chain links TRBV6-1 to TRBJ2-2; D may match TRBD1 or TRBD2 (6 bases each). Germline lookup yields CDR1 MNHNS and CDR2 SASEGT. Trimming took 0 bases from V and 3 from J, leaving 14 bases between them. The CDR3 extends over 17 amino acids. The CDR3 here is CASSEAGPGAYTGELFF. CDR3 sequence (DNA): TGTGCCAGCAGTGAAGCCGGCCCGGGGGCCTACACCGGGGAGCTGTTTTTT.

This clonotype was picked up a small number of times. CDR3 in amino acids: CATQRNTGELFF. For the CDR3, the DNA is TGTGCCACCCAGCGGAACACCGGGGAGCTGTTTTTT. The V call is TRBV10-3, the J call TRBJ2-2; unclear D gene. Germline loops: CDR1 ENHRY, CDR2 SYGVKD. The CDR3 covers 12 residues. The V end lost 10 bases, the J end lost 1 base, and 7 bases lay between the germline ends.